The entry that follows covers one T cell receptor beta chain sequence. Antigen specificity is unknown. These data come from a study of cytomegalovirus exposure and HLA in healthy donors. Researchers ran the PCR with 60 Vbeta and 13 Jbeta primers. TCRdb's copy holds only in-frame clones and misses some; the assay was immunoSEQ multiplex PCR. The table includes about 130,000 clones, around 84% detected once. V was trimmed by 5 bases and J by 2 bases, leaving 8 bases between them. The CDR3 contains 13 residues. Germline V gene sequence: CDR1 MNHEY, CDR2 SVGAGI. Study-wide results and caveats: Cytomegalovirus association was assigned to 150 to 200 TCR beta chains. Accounts indicate the classifier identified cytomegalovirus status with strong specificity and sensitivity.

The chain employs TRBV6-5 and TRBJ2-3; D is ambiguous. The specimen was PBMCs. This TCR was sampled from a man over 45 in good health and CMV-seronegative. In DNA, the CDR3 is TGTGCCAGCAGTAGGTGGGCCACAGATACGCAGTATTTT. This codes for CASSRWATDTQYF.